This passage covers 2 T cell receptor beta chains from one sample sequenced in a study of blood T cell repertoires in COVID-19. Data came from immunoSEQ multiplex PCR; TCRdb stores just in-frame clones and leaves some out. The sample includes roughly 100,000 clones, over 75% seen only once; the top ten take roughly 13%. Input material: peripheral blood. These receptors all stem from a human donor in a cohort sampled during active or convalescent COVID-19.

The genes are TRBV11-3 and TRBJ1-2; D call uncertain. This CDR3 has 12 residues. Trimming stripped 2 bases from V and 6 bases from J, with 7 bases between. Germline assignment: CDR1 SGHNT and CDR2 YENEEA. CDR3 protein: CASSLYQNGYTF. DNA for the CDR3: TGTGCCAGCAGCTTATACCAGAATGGCTACACCTTC.

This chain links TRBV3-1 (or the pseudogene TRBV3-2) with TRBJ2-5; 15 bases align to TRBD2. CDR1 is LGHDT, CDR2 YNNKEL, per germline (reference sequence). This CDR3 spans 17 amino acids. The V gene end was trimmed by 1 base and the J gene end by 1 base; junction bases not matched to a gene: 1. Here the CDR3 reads CASSQGTSGGAQETQYF. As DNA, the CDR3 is TGTGCCAGCAGCCAAGGGACTAGCGGGGGGGCCCAAGAGACCCAGTACTTC.